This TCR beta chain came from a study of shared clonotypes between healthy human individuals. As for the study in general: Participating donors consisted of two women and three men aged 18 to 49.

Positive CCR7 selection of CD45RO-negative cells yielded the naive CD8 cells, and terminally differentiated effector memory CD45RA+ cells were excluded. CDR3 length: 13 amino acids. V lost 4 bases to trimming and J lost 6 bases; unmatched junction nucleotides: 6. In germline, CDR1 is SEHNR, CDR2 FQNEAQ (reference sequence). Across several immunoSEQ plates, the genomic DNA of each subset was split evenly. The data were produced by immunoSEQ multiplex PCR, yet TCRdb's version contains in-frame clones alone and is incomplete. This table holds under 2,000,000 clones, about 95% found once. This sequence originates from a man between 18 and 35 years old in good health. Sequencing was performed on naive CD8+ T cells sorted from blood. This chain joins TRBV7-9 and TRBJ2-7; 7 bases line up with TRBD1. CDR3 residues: CASSSDRDREQYF. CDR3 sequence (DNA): TGTGCCAGCAGCTCCGACAGGGACCGCGAGCAGTACTTC.